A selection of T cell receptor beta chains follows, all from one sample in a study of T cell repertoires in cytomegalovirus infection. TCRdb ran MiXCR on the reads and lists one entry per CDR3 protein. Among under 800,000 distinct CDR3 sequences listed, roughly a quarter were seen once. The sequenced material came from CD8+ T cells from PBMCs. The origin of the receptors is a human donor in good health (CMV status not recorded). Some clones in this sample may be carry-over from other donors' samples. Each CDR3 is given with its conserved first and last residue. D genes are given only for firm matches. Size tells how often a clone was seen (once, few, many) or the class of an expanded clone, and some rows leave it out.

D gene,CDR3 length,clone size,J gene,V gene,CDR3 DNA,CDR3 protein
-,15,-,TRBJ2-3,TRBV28,TGTGCCAGCAGTTTTCCAGGACTACGCACAGATACGCAGTATTTT,CASSFPGLRTDTQYF
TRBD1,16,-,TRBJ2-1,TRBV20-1,TGCAGTGCTCAGACCCCGGGACAGGGGGCCTACAATGAGCAGTTCTTC,CSAQTPGQGAYNEQFF
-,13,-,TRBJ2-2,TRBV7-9,TGTGCCAGCAGCTTATTGTTAACCGGGGAGCTGTTTTTT,CASSLLLTGELFF
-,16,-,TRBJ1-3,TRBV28,TGTGCCAGCAGTACGCCTCGTAAAAGCTCTGGAAACACCATATATTTT,CASSTPRKSSGNTIYF
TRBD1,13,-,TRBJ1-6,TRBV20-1,TGCAGTGCCACGGACAGGGTGGATTCACCCCTCCACTTT,CSATDRVDSPLHF
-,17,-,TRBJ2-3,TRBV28,TGTGCCAGCAGTTTACCCCATACAGGGATCCGCACAGATACGCAGTATTTT,CASSLPHTGIRTDTQYF
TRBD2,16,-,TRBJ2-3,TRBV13,TGTGCCAGCAGCTCACCTGGGAGCGGGGGCTCAGATACGCAGTATTTT,CASSSPGSGGSDTQYF
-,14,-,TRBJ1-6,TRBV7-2,TGTGCCAGCTCTGGGACACTCTATAATTCACCCCTCCACTTT,CASSGTLYNSPLHF
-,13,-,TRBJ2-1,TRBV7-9,TGTGCCAGCAGCTCCAGGATCCACAATGAGCAGTTCTTC,CASSSRIHNEQFF
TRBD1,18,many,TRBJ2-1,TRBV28,TGTGCCAGCAGTAGCCGGGACAGGGTCTTAAGCTCCTACAATGAGCAGTTCTTC,CASSSRDRVLSSYNEQFF
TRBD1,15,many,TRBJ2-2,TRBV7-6,TGTGCCAGCAGCCGTCCCGGGACAGGGAACGGGGAGCTGTTTTTT,CASSRPGTGNGELFF
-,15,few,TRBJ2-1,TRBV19,TGTGCCAGTAGTCCCGAGGGACGGTCTCGGAATGAGCAGTTCTTC,CASSPEGRSRNEQFF
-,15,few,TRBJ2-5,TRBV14,TGTGCCAGCAGCCCCGGAGTGAATTCCCCAGAGACCCAGTACTTC,CASSPGVNSPETQYF
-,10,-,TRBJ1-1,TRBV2,TGTGCCAGCCTAGGCGCTGAAGCTTTCTTT,CASLGAEAFF
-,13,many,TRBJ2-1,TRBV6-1,TGTGCCAGCAGTCCCGAAGCGGTGAATGAGCAGTTCTTC,CASSPEAVNEQFF
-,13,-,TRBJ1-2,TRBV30,TGTGCCTGGAGTGTGGAGGCCCACTATGGCTACACCTTC,CAWSVEAHYGYTF
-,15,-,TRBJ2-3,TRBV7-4,TGTGCCAGCAGCCCTAGGGAACTAGCCACAGATACGCAGTATTTT,CASSPRELATDTQYF
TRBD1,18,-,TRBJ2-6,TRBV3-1,TGTGCCAGCAGCCATGAGGGGACAGGGACCACTGGGGCCAACGTCCTGACTTTC,CASSHEGTGTTGANVLTF
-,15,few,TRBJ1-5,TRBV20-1,TGCAGTGCTAGACCTCCCACCCATAGCAATCAGCCCCAGCATTTT,CSARPPTHSNQPQHF
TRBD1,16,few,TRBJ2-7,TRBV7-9,TGTGCCAGCAGCCACCAGGGGGTAGGTCTACTCTACGAGCAGTACTTC,CASSHQGVGLLYEQYF
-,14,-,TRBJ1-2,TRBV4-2,TGTGCCAGCAGCCAAGTCTGGGAGGAGGATGGCTACACCTTC,CASSQVWEEDGYTF
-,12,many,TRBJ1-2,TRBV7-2,TGTGCCAGCAGCTCAGGTTTTCGTGGCTACACCTTC,CASSSGFRGYTF
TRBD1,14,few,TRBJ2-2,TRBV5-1,TGCGCCAGCCAGGGGGCGAAAGGAACCGGGGAGCTGTTTTTT,CASQGAKGTGELFF
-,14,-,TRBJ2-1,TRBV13,TGTGCCAGCAGCGAGGGACGCCCCGTCGTTGAGCAGTTCTTC,CASSEGRPVVEQFF
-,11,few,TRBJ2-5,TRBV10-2,TGCGCCAGCAGGAATGGGGAGACCCAGTACTTC,CASRNGETQYF
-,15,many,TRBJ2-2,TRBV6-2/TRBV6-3,TGTGCCAGCAGTTTAAGGGCAGATTTCACCGGGGAGCTGTTTTTT,CASSLRADFTGELFF